Following are 20 T cell receptor beta chains from one sample sequenced in a study of shared clonotypes between healthy human individuals. Produced via immunoSEQ multiplex PCR; TCRdb's table is partial and in-frame only. This table has about 870,000 clones, 92% appearing once. Cells designated naive CD8 were CD45RO-negative and were positively selected for CCR7, with terminally differentiated effector memory CD45RA+ cells excluded. The material sequenced was naive CD8+ T cells sorted from blood. The receptor source for this set is a man aged 25-45 years in good health.

This chain connects TRBV28 to TRBJ2-2, with 7 bases that match TRBD2. Germline lookup yields CDR1 MDHEN and CDR2 SYDVKM. V lost 5 bases, J lost 2 bases, and 11 bases stayed unmatched. This CDR3 contains 17 residues. CDR3 sequence reads: CASSLEGLAVNTGELFF. The CDR3 nucleotides read TGTGCCAGCAGTCTGGAAGGTCTAGCGGTAAACACCGGGGAGCTGTTTTTT.

The V call is TRBV2, the J call TRBJ2-3; D could derive from TRBD1 or TRBD2 (6 bases each). V gave up 4 bases and J gave up 2 bases, with 16 bases separating them. This CDR3 comprises 16 residues. Germline values: CDR1 SNHLY, CDR2 FYNNEI. The CDR3 DNA reads as TGTGCCAGCAGTGCCCCCCGGGGGCTCAACACAGATACGCAGTATTTT. Translated: CASSAPRGLNTDTQYF. The full variable domain, in which reference TRBV2 and TRBJ2-3 provide the parts outside the CDR3, is EPEVTQTPSHQVTQMGQEVILRCVPISNHLYFYWYRQILGQKVEFLVSFYNNEISEKSEIFDDQFSVERPDGSNFTLKIRSTKLEDSAMYFCASSAPRGLNTDTQYFGPGTRLTVL.

This clone was seen a handful of times. In the same sample, other DNA sequences code for this CDR3. The chain carries TRBV4-1 and TRBJ2-7, with D uncertain. The V end was cut by 0 bases, the J end by 0 bases, with 0 bases between. The CDR3 runs 12 residues. Per the germline V gene, CDR1 is MGHRA and CDR2 is YSYEKL. CDR3 nucleotides: TGCGCCAGCAGCCAAGACTCCTACGAGCAGTACTTC. Its translation is CASSQDSYEQYF.

The J gene is TRBJ1-1, the V gene TRBV18; the D is unclear. Looked up from germline, CDR1 is KGHSH and CDR2 is LQKENI. Trimming took off 0 bases at V and 4 bases at J, with 12 bases between the two ends. CDR3 size: 15 residues. CDR3 in DNA: TGTGCCAGCTCACCACCGATTAGGGTGGGCACTGAAGCTTTCTTT. This codes for CASSPPIRVGTEAFF.

The chain recombines TRBV2 with TRBJ1-2, with a tentative D call TRBD1 (5 bases). Trimming removed 5 bases at V and 3 bases at J, with 16 bases between. The germline CDR1 and CDR2 sequences are SNHLY and FYNNEI. This CDR3 contains 15 residues. CDR3: CASSFSGPRHYGYTF. CDR3 nucleotide sequence: TGTGCCAGCAGTTTCTCGGGACCGAGACACTATGGCTACACCTTC.

The chain links TRBV29-1 to TRBJ1-3; possible D gene TRBD1, 5 bases. Per germline, CDR1 SQVTM and CDR2 ANQGSEA. V lost 0 bases and J 3 bases, leaving 9 bases between the germline ends. The CDR3 extends over 14 amino acids. The CDR3 is CSVEEAGRGNTIYF. The DNA for the CDR3 is TGCAGCGTTGAAGAGGCAGGGCGTGGAAACACCATATATTTT.

V gene TRBV19 combines with J gene TRBJ2-3, with 9 bases that match TRBD1. Trimming at V came to 4 bases and at J to 6 bases, leaving 8 bases not matched to a gene. Germline-derived CDR1 and CDR2 are LNHDA and SQIVND (reference sequence). The CDR3 runs to 15 residues. The chain's CDR3 is CASSTQQGAADTQYF. DNA for the CDR3: TGTGCCAGTAGTACCCAACAGGGGGCAGCGGATACGCAGTATTTT.

The V call is TRBV30, the J call TRBJ2-7, with 9 bases lining up with TRBD1. The CDR3 is 14 amino acids. CDR1 and CDR2 (germline): GTSNPN, SVGIG (reference sequence). J gave up 3 bases and V 5 bases, and 8 bases lay outside the gene matches. DNA for the CDR3: TGTGCCTGGGATGGGGGGGACAGGGTCTACGAGCAGTACTTC. This gives the protein CAWDGGDRVYEQYF.

Here the CDR3 reads CASSPGSGYEQYF. CDR3 coding DNA: TGTGCCAGCAGTCCCGGCTCAGGGTACGAGCAGTACTTC. The J gene is TRBJ2-7, the V gene TRBV27; D may be TRBD1 (5 bases). V was cut by 5 bases and J by 4 bases, with 12 bases left in between. CDR3 length: 13 amino acids. Germline-derived CDR1 and CDR2 are MNHEY and SMNVEV (reference sequence).

The V and J genes are TRBV18 and TRBJ2-1; 8 nucleotides align to TRBD2. V lost 5 bases to trimming and J lost 7 bases; unmatched junction nucleotides: 13. Per the germline V gene, CDR1 is KGHSH and CDR2 is LQKENI. The CDR3 extends over 16 amino acids. CDR3 loop: CASSYITSGKPNEQFF. DNA for the CDR3: TGTGCCAGCTCATATATCACTAGCGGCAAACCTAATGAGCAGTTCTTC.

The rearrangement joins TRBV10-2 to TRBJ2-7; D may be TRBD2 (5 bases). CDR3 length: 13 amino acids. V shed 10 bases and J shed 0 bases, with 13 bases lying between them. Germline V gives CDR1 WSHSY, CDR2 SAAADI. The CDR3: CATLLAGSYEQYF. In DNA, the CDR3 is TGCGCCACCCTCCTCGCGGGCTCCTACGAGCAGTACTTC.

V usage is TRBV9 and J usage is TRBJ2-7, with D tentatively TRBD2 (5 bases). Germline assignment: CDR1 SGDLS and CDR2 YYNGEE. The CDR3 sequence is 16 residues long. V gave up 1 base and J gave up 0 bases, with 14 bases separating them. CDR3 nucleotide sequence: TGTGCCAGCAGCGTACAGCCGGACTCGAGCTCCTACGAGCAGTACTTC. Its translation is CASSVQPDSSSYEQYF.

This chain uses TRBV7-2 with TRBJ2-1, with 10 bases aligning to TRBD2. CDR1 is SGHTA, CDR2 FQGNSA, per germline. This CDR3 comprises 15 residues. V gave up 2 bases and J gave up 8 bases; unmatched junction bases: 6. CDR3 sequence: CASSLWLAGDHEQFF. The CDR3 bases are TGTGCCAGCAGCTTATGGCTAGCGGGAGATCATGAGCAGTTCTTC.

This CDR3 reads CASSPMGLASDTQYF. The CDR3 DNA is TGTGCCAGTAGCCCCATGGGACTAGCTTCAGATACGCAGTATTTT. The chain employs TRBV19 and TRBJ2-3, with 9 bases lining up with TRBD2. The CDR3 sequence is 15 residues long. CDR1 and CDR2 (germline): LNHDA, SQIVND (reference sequence). V was clipped by 6 bases and J by 4 bases; unmatched bases: 8.

The chain joins TRBV2 to TRBJ2-7; possibly TRBD1 for D (6 bases). CDR1 SNHLY and CDR2 FYNNEI come from the germline V gene. V lost 7 bases, J lost 5 bases, and 15 bases lay in between. This CDR3 region has 13 residues. The CDR3 loop reads CASKGETRHEQYF. In nucleotides, the CDR3 is TGTGCCAGCAAGGGGGAGACAAGACACGAGCAGTACTTC.

J is TRBJ1-5 and V is TRBV6-1, with 7 bases that match TRBD1. Per the germline V gene, CDR1 is MNHNS and CDR2 is SASEGT. V was pared by 6 bases and J by 5 bases, with 7 bases of the junction left unmatched. The CDR3 loop spans 14 amino acids. CDR3 loop: CASSAGTEDQPQHF. CDR3 in DNA: TGTGCCAGCAGCGCCGGGACAGAAGATCAGCCCCAGCATTTT.

The rearrangement uses TRBV28 and TRBJ2-1; D not resolved. CDR3 length: 12 residues. Germline CDR1 MDHEN, CDR2 SYDVKM. V shed 4 bases and J shed 6 bases, with 7 bases lying between them. In nucleotides, the CDR3 is TGTGCCAGCAGTTATAGTGGCAATGAGCAGTTCTTC. Amino acid sequence: CASSYSGNEQFF.

About this clone: Relative to the germline gene, one junction end is altered; a read error may explain this. The chain employs TRBV7-7 and TRBJ2-7; TRBD2 matches at 7 bases. This CDR3 comprises 15 residues. Germline loops: CDR1 SSHAT, CDR2 FNYEAQ (reference sequence). The chain's CDR3 is CASSSPQREAYEQYF. CDR3 DNA sequence: TGTGCTAGCAGCTCCCCCCAGCGGGAAGCGTACGAGCAGTACTTC.

The rearrangement joins TRBV11-3 to TRBJ2-3; D remains ambiguous. The CDR3 spans 13 residues. Deletions cut 5 bases from V and 0 bases from J, with 6 bases between. The germline CDR1 and CDR2 sequences are SGHNT and YENEEA. The CDR3 is CASSGASTDTQYF. CDR3 nucleotides: TGTGCCAGCAGCGGTGCTAGCACAGATACGCAGTATTTT.

This clone was found a few times. This chain uses TRBV7-9 with TRBJ1-5; D not certain. CDR1 is SEHNR, CDR2 FQNEAQ, per germline (reference sequence). V was pared by 5 bases and J by 2 bases, with 16 bases between. The CDR3 has 16 residues. The DNA of the CDR3 is TGTGCCAGCAGCCCGGATGGGGTGGCGGGCAATCAGCCCCAGCATTTT. The encoded protein is CASSPDGVAGNQPQHF.